These 6 T cell receptor beta chains came from one sample sequenced in a study of blood T cell repertoires in COVID-19. The data were produced by immunoSEQ multiplex PCR, yet TCRdb's version contains in-frame clones alone and is incomplete. The sample has some 110,000 clones; 85% are singletons. The sequenced sample was peripheral blood. The receptors stem from a man aged 35-49 years with acute or convalescent COVID-19.

On this clone: The junction differs from germline at one of its ends, possibly a read error. V usage is TRBV28 and J usage is TRBJ2-7; the match to TRBD2 covers 13 bases. The CDR3 has 12 residues. Germline V gene data show CDR1 as MDHEN and CDR2 as SYDVKM. The CDR3 loop is CASSSGLAGNGF. The CDR3 DNA follows: TGTGCCAGCAGTTCGGGACTAGCGGGAAATGGGTTC.

This chain joins TRBV18 and TRBJ1-3; the D is unclear. CDR3 size: 13 residues. Trimming left V 5 bases short and J 0 bases short, with 5 bases between. CDR1 and CDR2 from the germline V gene are KGHSH and LQKENI. The CDR3 bases are TGTGCCAGCTCAAACAGCTCTGGAAACACCATATATTTT. Translation: CASSNSSGNTIYF.

As to this clone: The junction shows a germline mismatch at one end, possibly a read error. The chain employs TRBV27 and TRBJ1-6, with no clear D. The CDR3 sequence is 15 residues long. Per the germline V gene, CDR1 is MNHEY and CDR2 is SMNVEV (reference sequence). The chain's CDR3 is CASSISGQAYSPLHF. The DNA of the CDR3 is TGTGCCAGCAGTATATCGGGCCAGGCTTATTCACCCCTCCACTTT.

V is TRBV5-4 and J is TRBJ2-4; D not resolved. The V gene's germline CDR1 is SGHNT and CDR2 YYREEE (reference sequence). The CDR3 runs 13 residues. V lost 5 bases to trimming and J lost 2 bases, with 8 bases between them. The chain's CDR3 is CASREQPKNIQYF. The CDR3 bases are TGTGCCAGCAGGGAACAGCCCAAAAACATTCAGTACTTC.

This clone was found a few times. The chain joins TRBV29-1 to TRBJ2-1, with D possibly TRBD1 on 5 matching bases. The CDR3 sequence is 11 residues long. The germline V gene has CDR1 SQVTM and CDR2 ANQGSEA. V was shortened by 7 bases and J by 8 bases, with 12 bases between the two germline ends. CDR3: CSARRADEQFF. CDR3 coding DNA: TGCAGCGCCCGCAGGGCCGATGAGCAGTTCTTC.

This clone has more than one count but fewer than ten. The rearrangement uses TRBV10-3 and TRBJ2-3, with 11 bases lining up with TRBD2. Losses at the gene ends were 5 bases for V and 5 bases for J; bases not matched to a gene: 6. The CDR3 sequence is 15 residues long. Germline-derived CDR1 and CDR2 are ENHRY and SYGVKD. In DNA, the CDR3 is TGTGCCATCAGTAAACTAGCGGGGGCGGTAGATACGCAGTATTTT. As protein: CAISKLAGAVDTQYF.